The rows below give T cell receptor beta chains drawn from one sample of a study of blood T cell repertoires in COVID-19. Measured with immunoSEQ multiplex PCR; TCRdb has only the in-frame clones, and not every one. Here the sample spans approximately 330,000 clones, approximately 86% being singletons. The sample taken for sequencing was PBMCs or T cells enriched from blood (not recorded which). The receptor set was obtained from a woman aged 40-49 years with acute COVID-19. The conserved cysteine and the conserved F or W are not part of the CDR3 here. A D gene is named only where the DNA matches it firmly.

>-|TRBJ2-2|TRBV5-1
ASSIRTDNPGELF
>-|TRBJ2-1|TRBV19
ASRGLPSSYNEQF
>-|TRBJ1-2|TRBV2
ASLPPGKGGYGYT
>TRBD1|TRBJ2-7|TRBV14
ASSPLPSYRGRSYEQY
>-|TRBJ1-2|TRBV6-5
AARWLYGYT
>-|TRBJ2-2|TRBV19
ASSKARSAIKELF
>TRBD2|TRBJ2-5|TRBV27
ASSFGWGGQETQY
>-|TRBJ2-3|TRBV4-3
ASSQDLIADTQY
>TRBD1|TRBJ1-5|TRBV6-2/TRBV6-3
ASSYPPDRGPHQPQH
>TRBD1|TRBJ2-1|TRBV19
ASSRTGDNEQF
>TRBD1|TRBJ2-7|TRBV14
ASSQETGGASREQY
>-|TRBJ1-1|TRBV11-3
ASASGRGKSSTEAF
>TRBD1|TRBJ1-1|TRBV4-3
ASSQDATGRKNTEAF
>-|TRBJ1-4|TRBV7-9
ASSLTSGRAEKLF
>-|TRBJ1-1|TRBV11-2
ASSLGSGGSRDTEAF
>TRBD1|TRBJ2-2|TRBV12-5
ASGTSGTGVRMNTGELF
>TRBD2|TRBJ2-3|TRBV19
ATRLAGTTDTQY
>-|TRBJ2-7|TRBV18
ASSLGAGPRSYEQY
>-|TRBJ1-6|TRBV7-9
ASSSGTSRSPLH
>-|TRBJ1-2|TRBV6-1
ASSDRGYYGYT
>-|TRBJ2-5|TRBV5-6
ASSQTGIQTQY
>-|TRBJ1-2|TRBV6-2/TRBV6-3
ASSRMSYGYT
>TRBD2|TRBJ2-1|TRBV6-5
ASSFLWRGTRNEQF
>-|TRBJ1-4|TRBV19
ASSRQENEKLF
>TRBD1|TRBJ1-2|TRBV14
ASSGQGVGYGYT
>-|TRBJ1-2|TRBV10-3
AISEGQEVYGYT
>TRBD2|TRBJ2-3|TRBV7-2
ASSSRGGTNPASTDTQY
>TRBD1|TRBJ1-1|TRBV9
ASSEFPQGSRAF
>TRBD2|TRBJ2-7|TRBV20-1
SASDLLAEWSYEQY
>TRBD1|TRBJ2-7|TRBV4-2
ASSQDPGQWSSYEQY
>-|TRBJ1-1|TRBV4-3
ASSQVGWDTEAF
>TRBD1|TRBJ1-1|TRBV7-2
ASSPRTGTNTEAF
>-|TRBJ2-2|TRBV19
ASSIRQAELF
>-|TRBJ2-7|TRBV3-1/TRBV3-2
ASRQNRVDIIIPTYEQY
>-|TRBJ2-5|TRBV5-6
ASSFAGFQETQY
>TRBD2|TRBJ2-7|TRBV3-1/TRBV3-2
ASSRSGLAKSLDEQY